The entry below gives a single TCR beta chain sequence along with its context. Blood draws occurred at baseline, cycle 4 day 1, and cycle 7 day 1. CDR3 length equals 15 residues. The V gene's germline CDR1 is LNHNV and CDR2 YYDKDF (reference sequence). The V end lost 0 bases, the J end lost 7 bases, and 13 bases lay between the germline ends. The data stem from a study of OX40 agonist ivuxolimab in advanced cancers. Repertoires were generated with immunoSEQ multiplex PCR, while TCRdb's copy carries only in-frame clones and drops some. Found here are roughly 42,000 clones, roughly 86% of them singletons; the top ten hold about 13%.

The sample in question was CD4+ or CD8+ T cells sorted from blood, obtained in a trial of the OX40 agonist ivuxolimab. This sequence joins TRBV15 and TRBJ1-5, with D unclear. This receptor was taken from an adult with an advanced solid tumor such as melanoma, head and neck, liver or kidney cancer. This CDR3 is CATSRDKGKTQPQHF. The CDR3 region has the DNA TGTGCCACCAGCAGAGATAAAGGAAAAACACAGCCCCAGCATTTT.